This TCR beta chain derives from a study of blood T cell repertoires in COVID-19 (dated by TCRdb to between 2020 and 2021). For context, the study as a whole: Collaborator samples came from the United States, Italy and Spain and covered acute and convalescent phases of COVID-19. The prospective study material was composed of cDNA or gDNA derived from T cells, B-cell-depleted T cells, or PBMCs. Deeply sampled blood TCRbeta repertoires from subjects exposed to, actively infected with, or recovered from COVID-19 were included in the dataset. The repertoires were made available in a free public database intended to serve as a resource for research on the immune response to SARS-CoV-2. The samples were drawn from the first 160 participants of the ongoing ImmuneRACE study and from 1,254 subjects provided by 6 global collaborators. Sample metadata almost always included a de-identified subject ID, COVID-19 status, age in years and sex. Where available, HLA class I and class II types were obtained from metadata supplied by the sample provider rather than from assay-based typing.

Remarks on this clone: The antigen it recognizes is unknown. Within one base of it there is no much larger clone, and no base qualities were kept.

Each collaborating institution followed its own protocols to collect whole blood in K2EDTA tubes. Collaborator samples were shipped for TCRbeta analysis as frozen whole blood, isolated PBMCs, or DNA extracted from either sample type. The immunoSEQ Assay, a bias-controlled multiplex PCR, was used to amplify TCRbeta CDR3 regions from genomic DNA. The authors' analysis ran thus. Nucleated cell counts per sample were estimated from amplification of reference gene primers within the assay. Sequence reads were collapsed and filtered to measure the absolute abundance of every unique TCRbeta CDR3 rearrangement. For each sample, productive Simpson clonality was calculated by taking the square root of Simpson's diversity index across productive rearrangements. TCRdb limited this immuneACCESS table to in-frame rearrangements with V and J called. A share of clones is missing; checked studies link under half to unresolved V genes, and the rest is unexplained. V, J and clone size are those of that table, while D and trimming were read from the DNA. The sample yields about 110,000 clones; nearly 90% were counted once. Together, the top ten hold more than 4% of the sample.

What the work shows at the level of the full study, not this receptor alone: Clinical and demographic metadata were provided uncurated, with the amount varying by source and participant.

This TCR derives from a human donor in a cohort sampled during active COVID-19. Material for sequencing was peripheral blood.

The nucleotides are TGTGCCAGCAGTGCCTCGGGGGGCTATGGCTACACCTTC. It encodes CASSASGGYGYTF. This sequence uses TRBV6-4 and TRBJ1-2; TRBD1 is perhaps the D gene, given 5 matching bases. A distance of 10 bases separates the germline ends of V and J, which lose 4 bases and 4 bases respectively. The germline V gene yields MRHNA for CDR1 and SNTAGT for CDR2. The CDR3 spans 13 residues, from the cysteine through the phenylalanine. Only the CDR3 region is kept as DNA, spanning 39 bases read in frame from base 1.